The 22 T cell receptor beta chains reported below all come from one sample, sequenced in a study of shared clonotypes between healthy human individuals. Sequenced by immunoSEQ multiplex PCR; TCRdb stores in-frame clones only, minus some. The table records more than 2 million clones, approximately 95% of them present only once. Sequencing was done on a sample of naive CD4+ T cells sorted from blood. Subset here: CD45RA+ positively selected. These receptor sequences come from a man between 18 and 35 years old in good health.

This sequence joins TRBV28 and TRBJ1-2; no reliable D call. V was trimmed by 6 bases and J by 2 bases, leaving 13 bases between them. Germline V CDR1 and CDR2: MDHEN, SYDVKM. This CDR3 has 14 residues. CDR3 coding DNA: TGTGCCAGCAGGTCCCTCGTTCCAAACTATGGCTACACCTTC. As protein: CASRSLVPNYGYTF.

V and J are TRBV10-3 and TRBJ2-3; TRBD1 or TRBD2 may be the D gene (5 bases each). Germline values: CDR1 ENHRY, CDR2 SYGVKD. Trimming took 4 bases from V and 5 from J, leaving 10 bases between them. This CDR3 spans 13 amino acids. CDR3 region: CAISGGAGDTQYF. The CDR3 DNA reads TGTGCCATCAGTGGAGGGGCGGGAGATACGCAGTATTTT.

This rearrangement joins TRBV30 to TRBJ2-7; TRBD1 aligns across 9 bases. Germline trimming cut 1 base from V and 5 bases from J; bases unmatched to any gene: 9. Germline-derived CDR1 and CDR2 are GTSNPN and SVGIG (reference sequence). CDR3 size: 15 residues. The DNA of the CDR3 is TGTGCCTGGAGTGCCGGGGACAGGGTGTTGGACGAGCAGTACTTC. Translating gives CAWSAGDRVLDEQYF.

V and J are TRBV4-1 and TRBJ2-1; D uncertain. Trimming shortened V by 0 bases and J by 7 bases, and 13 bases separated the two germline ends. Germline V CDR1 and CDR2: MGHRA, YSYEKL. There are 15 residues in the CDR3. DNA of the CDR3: TGCGCCAGCAGCCAAGATGCCCTCTTATCGAATGAGCAGTTCTTC. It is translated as CASSQDALLSNEQFF.

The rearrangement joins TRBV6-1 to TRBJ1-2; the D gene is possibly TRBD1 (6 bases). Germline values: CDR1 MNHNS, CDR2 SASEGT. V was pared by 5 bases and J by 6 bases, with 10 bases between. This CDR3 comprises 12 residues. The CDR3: CASSRNRDGYTF. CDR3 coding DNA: TGTGCCAGCAGTAGGAACAGGGATGGCTACACCTTC.

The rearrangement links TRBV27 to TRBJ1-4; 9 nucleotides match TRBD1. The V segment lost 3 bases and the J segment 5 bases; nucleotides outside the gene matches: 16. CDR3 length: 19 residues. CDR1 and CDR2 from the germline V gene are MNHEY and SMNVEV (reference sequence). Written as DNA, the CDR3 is TGTGCCAGCAGTTTCCATAAAATTACGGGACAGGGAAGGAATGAAAAACTGTTTTTT. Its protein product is CASSFHKITGQGRNEKLFF.

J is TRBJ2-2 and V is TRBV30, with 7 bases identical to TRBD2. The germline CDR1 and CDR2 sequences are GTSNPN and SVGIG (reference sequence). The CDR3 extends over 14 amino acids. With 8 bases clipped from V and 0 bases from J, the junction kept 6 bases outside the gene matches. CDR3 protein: CARGLGTNTGELFF. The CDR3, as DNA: TGTGCCCGAGGACTAGGAACGAACACCGGGGAGCTGTTTTTT.

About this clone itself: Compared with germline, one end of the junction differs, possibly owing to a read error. The CDR3 loop is CASSLGVAGAAF. The CDR3 nucleotides read TGTGCCAGCAGCTTAGGGGTAGCGGGAGCTGCCTTC. The chain uses TRBV11-2 and TRBJ2-7; TRBD2 matches 9 bases. Germline CDR1 SGHAT, CDR2 FQNNGV. The CDR3 runs 12 residues.

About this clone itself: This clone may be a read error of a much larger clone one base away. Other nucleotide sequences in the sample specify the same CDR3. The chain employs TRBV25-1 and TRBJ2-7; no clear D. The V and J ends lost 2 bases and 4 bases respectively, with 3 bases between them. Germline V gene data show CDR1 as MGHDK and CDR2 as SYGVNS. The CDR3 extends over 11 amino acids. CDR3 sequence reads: CASSEGYEQYF. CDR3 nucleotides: TGTGCCAGCAGTGAAGGATACGAGCAGTACTTC.

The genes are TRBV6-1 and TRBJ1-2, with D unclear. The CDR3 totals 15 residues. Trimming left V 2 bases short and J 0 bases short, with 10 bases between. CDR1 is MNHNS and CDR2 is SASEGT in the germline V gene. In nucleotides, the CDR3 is TGTGCCAGCAGTGAACCGGGATCTTCTAACTATGGCTACACCTTC. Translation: CASSEPGSSNYGYTF.

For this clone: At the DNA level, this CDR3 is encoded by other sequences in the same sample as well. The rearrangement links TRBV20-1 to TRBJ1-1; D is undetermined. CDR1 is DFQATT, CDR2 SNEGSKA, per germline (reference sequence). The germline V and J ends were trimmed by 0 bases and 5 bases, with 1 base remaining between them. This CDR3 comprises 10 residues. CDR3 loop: CSARETEAFF. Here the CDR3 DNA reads TGCAGTGCTAGAGAGACTGAAGCTTTCTTT.

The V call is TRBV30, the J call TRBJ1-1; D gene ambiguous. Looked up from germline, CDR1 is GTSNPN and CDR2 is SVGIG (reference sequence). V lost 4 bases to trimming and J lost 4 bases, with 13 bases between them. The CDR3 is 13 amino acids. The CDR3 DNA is TGTGCCTGGATGAGGGCTAAGGTCACTGAAGCTTTCTTT. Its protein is CAWMRAKVTEAFF.

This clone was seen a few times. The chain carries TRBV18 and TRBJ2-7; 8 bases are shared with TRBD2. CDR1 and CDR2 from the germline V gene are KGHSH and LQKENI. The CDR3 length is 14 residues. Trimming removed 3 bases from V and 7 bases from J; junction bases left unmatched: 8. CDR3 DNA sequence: TGTGCCAGCTCACCCTCGGGAGGGGACCGGGAGCAGTACTTC. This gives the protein CASSPSGGDREQYF.

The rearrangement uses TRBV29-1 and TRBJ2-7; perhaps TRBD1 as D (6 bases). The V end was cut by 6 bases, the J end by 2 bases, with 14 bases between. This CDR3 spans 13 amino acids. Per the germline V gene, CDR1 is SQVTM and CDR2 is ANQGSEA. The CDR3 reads CSVLDRTAYEQYF. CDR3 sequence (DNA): TGCAGCGTCCTTGACAGGACCGCCTACGAGCAGTACTTC.

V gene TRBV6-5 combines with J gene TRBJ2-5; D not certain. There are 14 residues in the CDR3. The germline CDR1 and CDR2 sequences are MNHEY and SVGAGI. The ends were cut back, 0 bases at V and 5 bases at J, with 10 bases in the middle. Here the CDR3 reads CASSYSPGAETQYF. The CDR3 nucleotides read TGTGCCAGCAGTTACTCTCCCGGAGCGGAGACCCAGTACTTC.

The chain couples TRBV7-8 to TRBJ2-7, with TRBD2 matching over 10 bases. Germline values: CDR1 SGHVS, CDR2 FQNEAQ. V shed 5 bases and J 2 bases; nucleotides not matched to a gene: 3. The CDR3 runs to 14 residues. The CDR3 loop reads CASSNLAGAYEQYF. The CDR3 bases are TGTGCCAGCAGCAATCTAGCGGGGGCCTACGAGCAGTACTTC.

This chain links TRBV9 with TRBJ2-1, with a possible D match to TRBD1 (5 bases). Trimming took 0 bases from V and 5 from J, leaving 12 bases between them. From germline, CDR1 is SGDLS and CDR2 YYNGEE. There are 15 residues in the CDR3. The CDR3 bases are TGTGCCAGCAGCGTAGGTCAGGGCAGCCACAATGAGCAGTTCTTC. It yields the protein CASSVGQGSHNEQFF.

CDR3 DNA: TGTGCCAGCAGCTTGGCTAAGGGAGCGGACATTCAGTACTTC. The encoded protein is CASSLAKGADIQYF. This rearrangement joins TRBV5-4 to TRBJ2-4, with a tentative D call TRBD2 (5 bases). This CDR3 has 14 amino acids. Germline V CDR1 and CDR2: SGHNT, YYREEE (reference sequence). The V end lost 0 bases, the J end lost 8 bases, and 12 bases lay between the germline ends. Based on the CDR3 plus reference TRBV5-4 and TRBJ2-4, the full variable domain is ETGVTQSPTHLIKTRGQQVTLRCSSQSGHNTVSWYQQALGQGPQFIFQYYREEENGRGNFPPRFSGLQFPNYSSELNVNALELDDSALYLCASSLAKGADIQYFGAGTRLSVL.

CDR3 sequence reads: CAWRTSGRETQYF. DNA for the CDR3: TGTGCCTGGAGGACTAGCGGGAGAGAGACCCAGTACTTC. The V gene is TRBV30, the J gene TRBJ2-5; 12 nucleotides align to TRBD2. Unmatched junction bases numbered 0, after V lost 3 bases and J lost 4 bases. CDR1 is GTSNPN, CDR2 SVGIG, per germline (reference sequence). This CDR3 is 13 amino acids long.

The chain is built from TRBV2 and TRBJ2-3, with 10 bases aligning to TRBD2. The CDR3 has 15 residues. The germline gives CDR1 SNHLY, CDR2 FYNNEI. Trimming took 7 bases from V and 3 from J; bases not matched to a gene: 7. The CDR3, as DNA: TGTGCCAGCACCTCAAGCGGGGGGGCTACAGATACGCAGTATTTT. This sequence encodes CASTSSGGATDTQYF.

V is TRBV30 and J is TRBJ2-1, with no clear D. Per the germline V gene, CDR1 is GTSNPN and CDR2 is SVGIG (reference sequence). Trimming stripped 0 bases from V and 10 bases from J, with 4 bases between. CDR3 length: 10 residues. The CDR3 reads CAWSVHEQFF. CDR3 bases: TGTGCCTGGAGTGTCCACGAGCAGTTCTTC. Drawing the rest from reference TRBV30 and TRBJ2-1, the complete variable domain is SQTIHQWPATLVQPVGSPLSLECTVEGTSNPNLYWYRQAAGRGLQLLFYSVGIGQISSEVPQNLSASRPQDRQFILSSKKLLLSDSGFYLCAWSVHEQFFGPGTRLTVL.

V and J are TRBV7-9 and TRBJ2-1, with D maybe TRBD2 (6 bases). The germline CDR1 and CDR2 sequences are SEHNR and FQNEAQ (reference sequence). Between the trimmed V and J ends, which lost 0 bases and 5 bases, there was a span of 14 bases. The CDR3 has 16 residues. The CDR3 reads CASSLADWDLHNEQFF. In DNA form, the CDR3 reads TGTGCCAGCAGCTTAGCCGACTGGGACTTGCACAATGAGCAGTTCTTC.